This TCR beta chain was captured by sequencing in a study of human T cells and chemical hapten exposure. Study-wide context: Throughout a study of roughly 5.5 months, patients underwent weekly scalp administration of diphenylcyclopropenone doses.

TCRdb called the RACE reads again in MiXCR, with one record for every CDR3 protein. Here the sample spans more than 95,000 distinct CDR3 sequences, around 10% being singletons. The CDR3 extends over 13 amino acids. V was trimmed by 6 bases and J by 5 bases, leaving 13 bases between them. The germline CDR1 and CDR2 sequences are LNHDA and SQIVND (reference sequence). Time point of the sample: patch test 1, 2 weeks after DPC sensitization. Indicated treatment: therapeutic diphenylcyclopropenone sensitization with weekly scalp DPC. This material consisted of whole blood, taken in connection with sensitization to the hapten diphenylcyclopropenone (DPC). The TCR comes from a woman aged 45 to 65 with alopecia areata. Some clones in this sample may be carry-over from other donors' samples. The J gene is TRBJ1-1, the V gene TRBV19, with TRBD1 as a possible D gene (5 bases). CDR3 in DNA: TGTGCCAGTAGCCCACAGGTGAGGACTGAAGCTTTCTTT. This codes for CASSPQVRTEAFF. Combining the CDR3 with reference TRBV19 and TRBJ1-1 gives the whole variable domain DGGITQSPKYLFRKEGQNVTLSCEQNLNHDAMYWYRQDPGQGLRLIYYSQIVNDFQKGDIAEGYSVSREKKESFPLTVTSAQKNPTAFYLCASSPQVRTEAFFGQGTRLTVV.